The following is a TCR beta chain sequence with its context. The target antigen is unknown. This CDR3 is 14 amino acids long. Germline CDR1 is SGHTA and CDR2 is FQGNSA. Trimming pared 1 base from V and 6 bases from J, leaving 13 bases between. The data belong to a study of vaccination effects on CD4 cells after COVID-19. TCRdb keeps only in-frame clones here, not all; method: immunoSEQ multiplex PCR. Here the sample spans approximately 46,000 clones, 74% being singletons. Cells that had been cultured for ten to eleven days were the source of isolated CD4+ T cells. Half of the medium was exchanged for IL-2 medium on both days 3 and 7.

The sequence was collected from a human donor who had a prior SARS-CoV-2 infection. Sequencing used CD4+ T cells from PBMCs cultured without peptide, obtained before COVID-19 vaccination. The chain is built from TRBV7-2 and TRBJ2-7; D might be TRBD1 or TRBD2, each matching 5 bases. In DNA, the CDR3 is TGTGCCAGCAGCTTAGTCATTAGAGGGGCCGAGCAGTACTTC. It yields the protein CASSLVIRGAEQYF.